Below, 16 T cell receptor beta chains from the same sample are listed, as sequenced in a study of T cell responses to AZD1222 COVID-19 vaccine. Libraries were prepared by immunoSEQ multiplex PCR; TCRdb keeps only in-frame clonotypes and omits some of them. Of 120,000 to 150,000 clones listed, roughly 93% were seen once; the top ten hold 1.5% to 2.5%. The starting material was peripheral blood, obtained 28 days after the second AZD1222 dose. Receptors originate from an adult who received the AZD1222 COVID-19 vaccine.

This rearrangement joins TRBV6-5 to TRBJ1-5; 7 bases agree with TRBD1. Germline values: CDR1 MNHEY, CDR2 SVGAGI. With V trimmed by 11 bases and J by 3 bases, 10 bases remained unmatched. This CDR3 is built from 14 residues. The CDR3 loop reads CASRGGGYNQPQHF. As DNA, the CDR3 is TGTGCCTCACGGGGAGGGGGCTACAATCAGCCCCAGCATTTT.

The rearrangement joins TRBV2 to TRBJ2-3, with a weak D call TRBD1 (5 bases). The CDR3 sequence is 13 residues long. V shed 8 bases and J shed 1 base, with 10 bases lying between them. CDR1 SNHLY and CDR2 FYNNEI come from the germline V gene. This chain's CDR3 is CASLGARTDTQYF. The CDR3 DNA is TGTGCCAGCTTAGGGGCCCGCACAGATACGCAGTATTTT.

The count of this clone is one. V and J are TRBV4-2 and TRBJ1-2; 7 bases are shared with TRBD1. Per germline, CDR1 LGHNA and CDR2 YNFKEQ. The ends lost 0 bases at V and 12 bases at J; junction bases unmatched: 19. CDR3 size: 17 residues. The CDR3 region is CASSQEIPGTAPSGDTF. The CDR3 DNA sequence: TGTGCCAGCAGCCAAGAGATCCCCGGGACAGCCCCTTCTGGAGACACCTTC.

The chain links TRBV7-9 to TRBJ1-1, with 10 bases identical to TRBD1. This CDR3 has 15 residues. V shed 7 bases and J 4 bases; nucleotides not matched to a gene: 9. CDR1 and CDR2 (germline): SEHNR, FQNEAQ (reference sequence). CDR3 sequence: CASTRSTGGFTEAFF. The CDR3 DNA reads TGTGCCAGCACCCGATCGACAGGGGGCTTCACTGAAGCTTTCTTT.

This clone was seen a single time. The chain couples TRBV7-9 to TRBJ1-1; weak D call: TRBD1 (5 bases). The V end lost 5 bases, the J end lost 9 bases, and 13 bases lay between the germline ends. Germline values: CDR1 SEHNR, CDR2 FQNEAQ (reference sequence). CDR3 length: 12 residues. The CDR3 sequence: CASSPRGYQAFF. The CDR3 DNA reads TGTGCCAGCAGCCCCCGGGGCTATCAAGCTTTCTTT.

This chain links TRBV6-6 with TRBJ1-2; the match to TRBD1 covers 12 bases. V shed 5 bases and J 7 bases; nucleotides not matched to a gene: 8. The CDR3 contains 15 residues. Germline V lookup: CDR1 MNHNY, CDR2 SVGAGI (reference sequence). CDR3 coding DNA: TGTGCCAGCAGTCCCCGGGACAGGGGGCCAGTTGGCTACACCTTC. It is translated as CASSPRDRGPVGYTF.

The CDR3 is CASSLADYGYTF. CDR3 sequence (DNA): TGCGCCAGCAGCTTGGCGGACTATGGCTACACCTTC. The rearrangement uses TRBV5-1 and TRBJ1-2; D is unclear. Germline CDR1 reads SGHRS; CDR2 reads YFSETQ. The CDR3 contains 12 residues. V lost 0 bases and J lost 3, with 3 bases in between.

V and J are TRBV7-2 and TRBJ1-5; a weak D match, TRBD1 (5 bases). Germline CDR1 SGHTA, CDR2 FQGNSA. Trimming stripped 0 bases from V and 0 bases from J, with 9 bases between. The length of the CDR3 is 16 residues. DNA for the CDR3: TGTGCCAGCAGCTTAGCGGGCGGGGGTAGCAATCAGCCCCAGCATTTT. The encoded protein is CASSLAGGGSNQPQHF. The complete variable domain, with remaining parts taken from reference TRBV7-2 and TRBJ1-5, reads GAGVSQSPSNKVTEKGKDVELRCDPISGHTALYWYRQSLGQGLEFLIYFQGNSAPDKSGLPSDRFSAERTGGSVSTLTIQRTQQEDSAVYLCASSLAGGGSNQPQHFGDGTRLSIL.

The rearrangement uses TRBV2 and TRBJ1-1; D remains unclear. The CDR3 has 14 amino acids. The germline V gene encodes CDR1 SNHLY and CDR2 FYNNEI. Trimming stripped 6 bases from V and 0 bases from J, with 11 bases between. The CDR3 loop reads CASRYRTVNTEAFF. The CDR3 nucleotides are TGTGCCAGCAGATATAGGACCGTGAACACTGAAGCTTTCTTT. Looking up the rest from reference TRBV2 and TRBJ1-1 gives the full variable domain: EPEVTQTPSHQVTQMGQEVILRCVPISNHLYFYWYRQILGQKVEFLVSFYNNEISEKSEIFDDQFSVERPDGSNFTLKIRSTKLEDSAMYFCASRYRTVNTEAFFGQGTRLTVV.

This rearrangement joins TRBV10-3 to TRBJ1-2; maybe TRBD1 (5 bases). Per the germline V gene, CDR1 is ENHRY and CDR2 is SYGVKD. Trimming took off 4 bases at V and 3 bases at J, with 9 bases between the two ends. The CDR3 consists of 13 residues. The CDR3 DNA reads TGTGCCATCAGTGCCGGGACCCACTATGGCTACACCTTC. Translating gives CAISAGTHYGYTF.

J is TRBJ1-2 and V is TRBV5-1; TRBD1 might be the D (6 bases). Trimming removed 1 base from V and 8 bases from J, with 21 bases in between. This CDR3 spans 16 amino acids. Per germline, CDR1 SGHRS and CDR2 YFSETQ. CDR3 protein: CASSLLIDRPWWGYTF. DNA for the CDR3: TGCGCCAGCAGCTTGCTAATAGACAGGCCCTGGTGGGGCTACACCTTC.

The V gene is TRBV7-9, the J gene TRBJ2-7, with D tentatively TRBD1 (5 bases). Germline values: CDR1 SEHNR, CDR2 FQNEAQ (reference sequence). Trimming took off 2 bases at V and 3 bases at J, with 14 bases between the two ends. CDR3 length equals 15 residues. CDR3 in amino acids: CASSLPLGQVYEQYF. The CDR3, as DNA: TGTGCCAGCAGCTTACCCCTTGGACAAGTCTACGAGCAGTACTTC.

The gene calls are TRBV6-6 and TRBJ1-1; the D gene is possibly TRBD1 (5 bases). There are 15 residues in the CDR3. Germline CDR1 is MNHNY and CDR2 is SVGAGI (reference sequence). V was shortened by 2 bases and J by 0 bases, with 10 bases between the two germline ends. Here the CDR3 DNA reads TGTGCCAGCAGTTACACAGGACACATGAACACTGAAGCTTTCTTT. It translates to CASSYTGHMNTEAFF.

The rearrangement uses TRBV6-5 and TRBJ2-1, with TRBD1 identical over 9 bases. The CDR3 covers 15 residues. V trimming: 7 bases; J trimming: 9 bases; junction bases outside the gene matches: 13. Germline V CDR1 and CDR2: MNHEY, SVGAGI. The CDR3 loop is CASTPGDRDTGEQFF. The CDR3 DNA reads TGTGCCAGCACCCCCGGGGACAGGGATACGGGTGAGCAGTTCTTC.

The CDR3 DNA is TGTGCCTGGAGTGTGGGGGGACAGTTGGGAAAACTGTTTTTT. Translated: CAWSVGGQLGKLFF. This chain uses TRBV30 with TRBJ1-4; 7 bases line up with TRBD1. This CDR3 has 14 amino acids. Germline loops: CDR1 GTSNPN, CDR2 SVGIG (reference sequence). The junction had 8 bases not matched to a gene; V was cut back by 0 bases and J by 10 bases.

CDR3 bases: TGTGCCAGCGCTAGCCCGGCGGGGGTGGGGGTTGGTGAGCAGTACTTC. It specifies CASASPAGVGVGEQYF. This chain connects TRBV28 to TRBJ2-7, with 7 bases aligning to TRBD2. The V segment lost 8 bases and the J segment 7 bases; nucleotides outside the gene matches: 20. Germline V gene data show CDR1 as MDHEN and CDR2 as SYDVKM. The CDR3 is 16 amino acids. Drawing the rest from reference TRBV28 and TRBJ2-7, the complete variable domain is DVKVTQSSRYLVKRTGEKVFLECVQDMDHENMFWYRQDPGLGLRLIYFSYDVKMKEKGDIPEGYSVSREKKERFSLILESASTNQTSMYLCASASPAGVGVGEQYFGPGTRLTVT.